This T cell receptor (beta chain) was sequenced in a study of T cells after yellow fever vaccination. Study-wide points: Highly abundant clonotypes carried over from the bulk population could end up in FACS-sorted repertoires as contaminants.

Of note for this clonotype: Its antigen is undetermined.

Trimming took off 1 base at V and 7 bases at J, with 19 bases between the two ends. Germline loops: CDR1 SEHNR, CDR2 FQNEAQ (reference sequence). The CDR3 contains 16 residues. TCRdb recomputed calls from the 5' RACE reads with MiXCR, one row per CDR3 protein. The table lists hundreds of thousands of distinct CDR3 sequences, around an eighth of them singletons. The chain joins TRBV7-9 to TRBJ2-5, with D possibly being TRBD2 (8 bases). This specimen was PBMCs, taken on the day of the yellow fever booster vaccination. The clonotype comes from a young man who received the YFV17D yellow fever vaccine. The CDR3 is CASSLGTSGGGRTQYF. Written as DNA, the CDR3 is TGTGCCAGCAGCTTAGGAACTAGCGGAGGGGGCAGGACCCAGTACTTC. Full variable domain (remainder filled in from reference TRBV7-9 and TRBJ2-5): DTGVSQNPRHKITKRGQNVTFRCDPISEHNRLYWYRQTLGQGPEFLTYFQNEAQLEKSRLLSDRFSAERPKGSFSTLEIQRTEQGDSAMYLCASSLGTSGGGRTQYFGPGTRLLVL.